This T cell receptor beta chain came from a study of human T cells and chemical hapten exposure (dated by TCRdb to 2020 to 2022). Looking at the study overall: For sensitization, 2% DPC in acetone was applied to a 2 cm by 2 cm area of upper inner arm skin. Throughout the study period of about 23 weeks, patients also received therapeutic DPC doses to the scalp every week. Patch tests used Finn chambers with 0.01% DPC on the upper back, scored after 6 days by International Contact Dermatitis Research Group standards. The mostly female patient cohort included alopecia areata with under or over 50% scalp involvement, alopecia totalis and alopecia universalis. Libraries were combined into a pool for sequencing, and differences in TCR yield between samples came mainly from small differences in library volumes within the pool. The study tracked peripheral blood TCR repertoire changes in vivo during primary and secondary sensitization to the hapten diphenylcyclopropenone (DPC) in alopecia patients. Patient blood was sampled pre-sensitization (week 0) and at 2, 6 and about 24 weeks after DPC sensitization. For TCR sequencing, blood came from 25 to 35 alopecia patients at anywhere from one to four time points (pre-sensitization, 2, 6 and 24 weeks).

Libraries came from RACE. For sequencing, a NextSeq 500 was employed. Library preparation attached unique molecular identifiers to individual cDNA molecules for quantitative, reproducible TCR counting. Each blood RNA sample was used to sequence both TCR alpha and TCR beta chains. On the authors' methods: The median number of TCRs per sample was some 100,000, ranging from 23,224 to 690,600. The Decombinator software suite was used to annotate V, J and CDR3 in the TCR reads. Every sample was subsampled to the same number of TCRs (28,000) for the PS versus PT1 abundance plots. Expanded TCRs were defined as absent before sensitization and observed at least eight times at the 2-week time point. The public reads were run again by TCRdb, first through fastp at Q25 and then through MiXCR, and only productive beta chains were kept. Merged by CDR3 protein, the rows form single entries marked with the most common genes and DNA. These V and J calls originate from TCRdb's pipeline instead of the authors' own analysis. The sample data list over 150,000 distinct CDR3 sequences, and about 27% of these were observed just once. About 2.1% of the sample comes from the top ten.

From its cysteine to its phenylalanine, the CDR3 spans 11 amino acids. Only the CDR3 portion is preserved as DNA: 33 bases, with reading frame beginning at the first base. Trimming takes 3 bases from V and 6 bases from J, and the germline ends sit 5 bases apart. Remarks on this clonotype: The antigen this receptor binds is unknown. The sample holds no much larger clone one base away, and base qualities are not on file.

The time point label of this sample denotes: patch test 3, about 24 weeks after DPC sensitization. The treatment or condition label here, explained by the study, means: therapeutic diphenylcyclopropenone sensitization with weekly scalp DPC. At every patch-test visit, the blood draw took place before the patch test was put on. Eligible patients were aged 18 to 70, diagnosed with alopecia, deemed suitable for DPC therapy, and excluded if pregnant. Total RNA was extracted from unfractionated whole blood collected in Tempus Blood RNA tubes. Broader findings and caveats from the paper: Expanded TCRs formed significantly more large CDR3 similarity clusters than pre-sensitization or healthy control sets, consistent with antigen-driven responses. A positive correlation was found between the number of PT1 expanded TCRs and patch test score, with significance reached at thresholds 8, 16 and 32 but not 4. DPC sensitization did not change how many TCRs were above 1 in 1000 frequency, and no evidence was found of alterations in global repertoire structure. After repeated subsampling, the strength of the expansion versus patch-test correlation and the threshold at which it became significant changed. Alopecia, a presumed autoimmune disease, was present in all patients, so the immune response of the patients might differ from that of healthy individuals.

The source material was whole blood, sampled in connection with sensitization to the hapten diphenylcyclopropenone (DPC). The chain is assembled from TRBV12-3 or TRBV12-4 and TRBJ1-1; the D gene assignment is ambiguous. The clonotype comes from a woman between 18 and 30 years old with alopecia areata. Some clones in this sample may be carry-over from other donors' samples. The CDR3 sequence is CASSLAAEAFF. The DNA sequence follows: TGTGCCAGCAGTTTGGCTGCTGAAGCTTTCTTT.